This is a list of T cell receptor beta chains from one sample in a study of blood T cell repertoires in COVID-19. Method: immunoSEQ multiplex PCR; TCRdb's copy keeps in-frame clones and lacks some. The sample has about 94,000 clones; around 90% are singletons. The sequencing input was peripheral blood. These receptors were collected from a woman at least 80 years old with acute or convalescent COVID-19. Both conserved end residues are part of each CDR3. A D gene is named only where the DNA matches it firmly.

>TRBV7-9|TRBD2|TRBJ2-3
CASSLLAGGTDTQYF
TGTGCCAGCAGCTTACTAGCGGGGGGCACAGATACGCAGTATTTT
>TRBV5-4|NA|TRBJ1-3
CASSMMTGSGNTIYF
TGTGCCAGCAGCATGATGACAGGCTCTGGAAACACCATATATTTT
>TRBV18|NA|TRBJ2-2
CASSRVGGTGELFF
TGTGCCAGCTCTCGGGTAGGAGGGACCGGGGAGCTGTTTTTT
>TRBV5-4|TRBD1|TRBJ2-3
CASSGHRGLRTDTQYF
TGTGCCAGCAGCGGGCACAGGGGGCTACGCACAGATACGCAGTATTTT
>TRBV9|NA|TRBJ2-2
CASSARGAGELFF
TGTGCCAGCAGCGCCAGGGGTGCCGGGGAGCTGTTTTTT
>TRBV18|NA|TRBJ2-5
CASSPRGGETQYF
TGTGCCAGCTCACCGAGGGGGGGAGAGACCCAGTACTTC
>TRBV4-3|TRBD1|TRBJ1-2
CASSQGDGQVGYTF
TGCGCCAGCAGCCAAGGAGATGGACAGGTCGGCTACACCTTC
>TRBV7-2|TRBD2|TRBJ2-7
CASSSGPRTGTRLYEQYF
TGTGCCAGCAGCTCTGGGCCCCGAACCGGGACTAGGCTCTACGAGCAGTACTTC
>TRBV27|NA|TRBJ2-7
CASSGQVGYEQYF
TGTGCCAGCTCGGGACAAGTTGGCTACGAGCAGTACTTC
>TRBV27|TRBD2|TRBJ2-3
CASSLYGRQGDTQYF
TGTGCCAGCAGTTTATACGGGAGGCAGGGAGATACGCAGTATTTT
>TRBV5-8|NA|TRBJ1-1
CASSYGGANTEAFF
TGTGCCAGCAGCTATGGGGGCGCAAACACTGAAGCTTTCTTT
>TRBV14|NA|TRBJ1-1
CASSQAGSGNLGATEAFF
TGTGCCAGCAGCCAAGCGGGATCAGGGAATTTGGGGGCCACTGAAGCTTTCTTT
>TRBV28|NA|TRBJ1-1
CASSPPDARTEAFF
TGTGCCAGCAGTCCTCCTGACGCGAGGACTGAAGCTTTCTTT
>TRBV9|TRBD1|TRBJ1-1
CASSGKDRGIHTEAFF
TGTGCCAGCAGCGGGAAAGACAGGGGTATCCACACTGAAGCTTTCTTT
>TRBV5-5|TRBD1|TRBJ1-1
CASSLSDRGVTEAFF
TGTGCCAGCAGCTTGTCGGACAGGGGCGTCACTGAAGCTTTCTTT